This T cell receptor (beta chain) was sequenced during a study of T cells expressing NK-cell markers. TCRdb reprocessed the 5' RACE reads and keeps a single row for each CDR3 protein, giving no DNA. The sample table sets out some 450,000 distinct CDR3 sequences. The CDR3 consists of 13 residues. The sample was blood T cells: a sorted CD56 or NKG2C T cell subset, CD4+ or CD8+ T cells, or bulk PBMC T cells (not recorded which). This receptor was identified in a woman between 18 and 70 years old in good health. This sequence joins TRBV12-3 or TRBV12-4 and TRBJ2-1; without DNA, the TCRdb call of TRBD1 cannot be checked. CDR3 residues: CASSTGPWDEQFF.